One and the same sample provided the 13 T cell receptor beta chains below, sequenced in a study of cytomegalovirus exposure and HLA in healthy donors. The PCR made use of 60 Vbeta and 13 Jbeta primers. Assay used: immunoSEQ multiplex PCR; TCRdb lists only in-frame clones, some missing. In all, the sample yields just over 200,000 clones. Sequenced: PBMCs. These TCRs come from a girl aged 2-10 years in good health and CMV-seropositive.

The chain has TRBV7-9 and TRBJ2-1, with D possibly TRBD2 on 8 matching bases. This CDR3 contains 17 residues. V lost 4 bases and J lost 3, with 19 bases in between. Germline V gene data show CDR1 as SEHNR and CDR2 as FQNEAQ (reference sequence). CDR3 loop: CASSSGGGALGYNEQFF. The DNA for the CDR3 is TGTGCCAGCAGCTCGGGAGGGGGCGCTTTGGGCTACAATGAGCAGTTCTTC.

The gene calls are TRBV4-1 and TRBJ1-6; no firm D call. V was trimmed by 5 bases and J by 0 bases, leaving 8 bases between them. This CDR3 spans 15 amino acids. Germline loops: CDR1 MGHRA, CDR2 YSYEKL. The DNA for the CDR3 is TGCGCCAGCAGCTGGAGAAGCTCCTATAATTCACCCCTCCACTTT. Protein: CASSWRSSYNSPLHF.

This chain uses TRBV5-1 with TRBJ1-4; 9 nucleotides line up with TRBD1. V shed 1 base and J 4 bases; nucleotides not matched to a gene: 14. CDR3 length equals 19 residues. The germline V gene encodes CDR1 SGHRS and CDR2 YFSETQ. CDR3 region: CASSLINRGQGVYNEKLFF. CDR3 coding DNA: TGCGCCAGCAGCTTGATTAACAGGGGGCAAGGGGTTTATAATGAAAAACTGTTTTTT. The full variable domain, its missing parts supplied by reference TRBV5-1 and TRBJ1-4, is KAGVTQTPRYLIKTRGQQVTLSCSPISGHRSVSWYQQTPGQGLQFLFEYFSETQRNKGNFPGRFSGRQFSNSRSEMNVSTLELGDSALYLCASSLINRGQGVYNEKLFFGSGTQLSVL.

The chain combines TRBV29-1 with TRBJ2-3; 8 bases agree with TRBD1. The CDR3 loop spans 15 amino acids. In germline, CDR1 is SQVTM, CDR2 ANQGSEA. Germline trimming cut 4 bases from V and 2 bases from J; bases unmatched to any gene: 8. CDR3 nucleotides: TGCAGCGTTGGGGGGAAGGGACAGGCCACAGATACGCAGTATTTT. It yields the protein CSVGGKGQATDTQYF.

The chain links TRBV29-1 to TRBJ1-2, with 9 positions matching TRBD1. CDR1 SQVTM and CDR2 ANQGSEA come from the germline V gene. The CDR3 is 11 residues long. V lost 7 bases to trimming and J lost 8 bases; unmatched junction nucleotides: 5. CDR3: CSAGGQGGYTF. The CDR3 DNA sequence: TGCAGCGCCGGCGGACAGGGGGGCTACACCTTC.

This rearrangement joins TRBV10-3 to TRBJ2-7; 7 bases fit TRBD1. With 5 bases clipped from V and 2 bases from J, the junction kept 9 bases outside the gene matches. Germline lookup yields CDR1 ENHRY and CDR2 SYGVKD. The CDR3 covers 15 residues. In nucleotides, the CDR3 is TGTGCCATCAGTCCCCGACAGGGTACCACCTACGAGCAGTACTTC. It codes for CAISPRQGTTYEQYF.

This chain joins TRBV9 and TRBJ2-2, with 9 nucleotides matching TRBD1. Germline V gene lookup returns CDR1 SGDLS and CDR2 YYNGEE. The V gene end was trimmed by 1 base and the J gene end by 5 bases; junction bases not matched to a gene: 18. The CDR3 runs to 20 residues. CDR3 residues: CASSVPKTGTGGLTTGELFF. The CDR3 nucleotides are TGTGCCAGCAGCGTACCAAAAACCGGAACAGGGGGCCTTACGACCGGGGAGCTGTTTTTT. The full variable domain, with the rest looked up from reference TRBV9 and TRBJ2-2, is DSGVTQTPKHLITATGQRVTLRCSPRSGDLSVYWYQQSLDQGLQFLIQYYNGEERAKGNILERFSAQQFPDLHSELNLSSLELGDSALYFCASSVPKTGTGGLTTGELFFGEGSRLTVL.

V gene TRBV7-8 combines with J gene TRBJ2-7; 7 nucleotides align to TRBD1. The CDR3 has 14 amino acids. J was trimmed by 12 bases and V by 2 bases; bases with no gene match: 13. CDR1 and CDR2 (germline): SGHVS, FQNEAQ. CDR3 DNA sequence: TGTGCCAGCAGCTTACAGGGGGAACCCCCACTACGGTACTTC. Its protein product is CASSLQGEPPLRYF. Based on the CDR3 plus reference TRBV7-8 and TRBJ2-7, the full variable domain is GAGVSQSPRYKVAKRGQDVALRCDPISGHVSLFWYQQALGQGPEFLTYFQNEAQLDKSGLPSDRFFAERPEGSVSTLKIQRTQQEDSAVYLCASSLQGEPPLRYFGPGTRLTVT.

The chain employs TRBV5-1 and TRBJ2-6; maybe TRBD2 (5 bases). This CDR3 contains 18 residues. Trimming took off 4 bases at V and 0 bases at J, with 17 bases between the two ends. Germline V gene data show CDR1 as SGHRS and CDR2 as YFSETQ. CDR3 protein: CASSPGGRFSSGANVLTF. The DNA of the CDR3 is TGCGCCAGCAGCCCTGGAGGCAGGTTCTCCTCTGGGGCCAACGTCCTGACTTTC.

The CDR3 bases are TGTGCCAGCAGGAAGTGGGCCCAAGAGACCCAGTACTTC. Its translation is CASRKWAQETQYF. This chain connects TRBV27 to TRBJ2-5; D is unclear. CDR3 size: 13 residues. V was pared by 6 bases and J by 1 base, with 9 bases between. The germline gives CDR1 MNHEY, CDR2 SMNVEV (reference sequence).

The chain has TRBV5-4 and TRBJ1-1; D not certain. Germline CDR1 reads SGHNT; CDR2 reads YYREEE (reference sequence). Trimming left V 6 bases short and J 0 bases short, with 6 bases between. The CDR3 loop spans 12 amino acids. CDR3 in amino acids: CASKTVNTEAFF. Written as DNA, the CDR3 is TGTGCCAGCAAAACTGTGAACACTGAAGCTTTCTTT.

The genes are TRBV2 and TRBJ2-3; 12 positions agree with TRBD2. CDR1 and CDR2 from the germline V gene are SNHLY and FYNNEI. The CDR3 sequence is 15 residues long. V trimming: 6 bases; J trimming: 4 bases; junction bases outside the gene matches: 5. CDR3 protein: CASSLLAGGSDTQYF. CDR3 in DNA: TGTGCCAGCAGCTTACTAGCGGGAGGATCAGATACGCAGTATTTT.

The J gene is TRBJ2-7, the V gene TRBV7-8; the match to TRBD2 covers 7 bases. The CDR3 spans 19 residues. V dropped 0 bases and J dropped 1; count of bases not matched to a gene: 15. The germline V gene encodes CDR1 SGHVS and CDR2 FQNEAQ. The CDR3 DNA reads TGTGCCAGCAGCTTAGCGGCGGTAGCGGGCGGCTCCGGGTCCTACGAGCAGTACTTC. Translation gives CASSLAAVAGGSGSYEQYF. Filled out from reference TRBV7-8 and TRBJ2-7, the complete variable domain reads GAGVSQSPRYKVAKRGQDVALRCDPISGHVSLFWYQQALGQGPEFLTYFQNEAQLDKSGLPSDRFFAERPEGSVSTLKIQRTQQEDSAVYLCASSLAAVAGGSGSYEQYFGPGTRLTVT.